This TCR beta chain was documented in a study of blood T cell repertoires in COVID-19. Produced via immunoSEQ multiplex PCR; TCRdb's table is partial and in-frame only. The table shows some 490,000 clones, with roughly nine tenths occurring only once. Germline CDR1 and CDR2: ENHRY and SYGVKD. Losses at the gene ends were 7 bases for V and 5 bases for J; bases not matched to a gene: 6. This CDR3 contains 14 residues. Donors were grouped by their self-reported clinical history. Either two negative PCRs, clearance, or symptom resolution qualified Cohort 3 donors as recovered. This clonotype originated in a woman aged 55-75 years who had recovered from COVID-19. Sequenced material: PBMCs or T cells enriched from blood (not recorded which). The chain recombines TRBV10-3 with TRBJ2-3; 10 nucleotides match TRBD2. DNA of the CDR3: TGTGCCATCAAAGGGACTAGCGTTGGAGATACGCAGTATTTT. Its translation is CAIKGTSVGDTQYF.